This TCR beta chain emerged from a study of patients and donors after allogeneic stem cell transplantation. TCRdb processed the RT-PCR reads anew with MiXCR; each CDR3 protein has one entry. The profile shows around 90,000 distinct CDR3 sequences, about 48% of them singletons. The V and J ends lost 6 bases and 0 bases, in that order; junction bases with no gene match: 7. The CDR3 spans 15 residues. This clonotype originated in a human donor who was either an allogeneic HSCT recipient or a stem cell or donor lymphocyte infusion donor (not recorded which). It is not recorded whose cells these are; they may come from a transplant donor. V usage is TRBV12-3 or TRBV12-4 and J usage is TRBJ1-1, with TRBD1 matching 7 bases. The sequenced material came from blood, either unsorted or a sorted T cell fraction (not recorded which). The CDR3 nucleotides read TGTGCCAGCAGCCTCCAGGGGGGAGTGAACACTGAAGCTTTCTTT. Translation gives CASSLQGGVNTEAFF.